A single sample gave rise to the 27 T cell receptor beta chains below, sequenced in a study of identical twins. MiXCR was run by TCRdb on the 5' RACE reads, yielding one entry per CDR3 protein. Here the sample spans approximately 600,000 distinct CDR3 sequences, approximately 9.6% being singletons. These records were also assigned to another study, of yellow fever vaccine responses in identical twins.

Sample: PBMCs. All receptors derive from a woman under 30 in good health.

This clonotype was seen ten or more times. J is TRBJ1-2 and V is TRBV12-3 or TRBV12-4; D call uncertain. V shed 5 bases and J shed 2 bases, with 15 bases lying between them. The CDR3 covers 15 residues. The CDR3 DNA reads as TGTGCCAGCAGTCCGAGCGACCCGGAGAACTATGGCTACACCTTC. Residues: CASSPSDPENYGYTF.

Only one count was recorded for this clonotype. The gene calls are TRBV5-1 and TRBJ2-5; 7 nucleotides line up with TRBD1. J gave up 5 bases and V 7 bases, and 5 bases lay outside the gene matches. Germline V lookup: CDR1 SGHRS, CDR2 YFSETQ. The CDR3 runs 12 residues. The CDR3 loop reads CASGTGVETQYF. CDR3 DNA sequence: TGCGCCAGCGGTACAGGGGTGGAGACCCAGTACTTC.

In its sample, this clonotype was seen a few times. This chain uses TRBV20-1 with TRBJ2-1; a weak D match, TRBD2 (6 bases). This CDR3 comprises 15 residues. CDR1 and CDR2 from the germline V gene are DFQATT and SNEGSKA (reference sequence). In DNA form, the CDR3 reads TGCAGCGCGCCGACGGGAGCGTGGGCCAACAATGAGCAGTTCTTC. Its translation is CSAPTGAWANNEQFF.

The CDR3 reads CASSLGVAVQETQYF. CDR3 coding DNA: TGTGCCAGCAGCTTAGGGGTGGCAGTCCAAGAGACCCAGTACTTC. This chain links TRBV7-9 with TRBJ2-5; D uncertain. The CDR3 is made up of 15 amino acids. V lost 1 base and J lost 1, with 10 bases in between. In germline, CDR1 is SEHNR, CDR2 FQNEAQ (reference sequence).

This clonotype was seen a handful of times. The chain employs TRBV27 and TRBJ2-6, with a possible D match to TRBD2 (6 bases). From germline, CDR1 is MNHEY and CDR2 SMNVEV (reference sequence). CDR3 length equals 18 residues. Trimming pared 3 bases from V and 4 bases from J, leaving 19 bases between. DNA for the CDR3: TGTGCCAGCAGTTTTAGGGACTCGCCGTTGAGGGGGGCCAACGTCCTGACTTTC. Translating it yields CASSFRDSPLRGANVLTF.

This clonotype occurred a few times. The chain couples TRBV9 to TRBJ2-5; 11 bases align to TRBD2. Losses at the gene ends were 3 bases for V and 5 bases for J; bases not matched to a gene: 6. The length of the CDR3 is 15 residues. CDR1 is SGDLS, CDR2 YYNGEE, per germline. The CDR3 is CASSATSGSLETQYF. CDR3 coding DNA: TGTGCCAGCAGCGCCACTAGCGGGAGTCTTGAGACCCAGTACTTC.

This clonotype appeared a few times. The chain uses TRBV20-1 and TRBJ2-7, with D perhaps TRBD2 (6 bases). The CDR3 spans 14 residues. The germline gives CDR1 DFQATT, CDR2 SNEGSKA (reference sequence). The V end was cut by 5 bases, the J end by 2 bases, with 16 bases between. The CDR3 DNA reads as TGCAGTGCTGGGGGGTGGAGTAGTACCTACGAGCAGTACTTC. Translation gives CSAGGWSSTYEQYF.

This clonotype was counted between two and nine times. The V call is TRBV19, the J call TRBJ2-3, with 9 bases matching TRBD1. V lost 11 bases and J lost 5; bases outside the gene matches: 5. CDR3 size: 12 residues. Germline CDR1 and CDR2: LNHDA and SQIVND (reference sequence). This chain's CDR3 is CAAQGAGDTQYF. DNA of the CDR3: TGTGCCGCACAGGGGGCGGGAGATACGCAGTATTTT.

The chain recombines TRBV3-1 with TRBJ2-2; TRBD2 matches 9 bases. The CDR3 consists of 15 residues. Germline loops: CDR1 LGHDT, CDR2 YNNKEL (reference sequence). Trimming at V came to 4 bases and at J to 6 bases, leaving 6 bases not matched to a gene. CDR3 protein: CASSPAGGAAGELFF. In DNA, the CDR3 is TGTGCCAGCAGCCCCGCGGGAGGGGCGGCCGGGGAGCTGTTTTTT. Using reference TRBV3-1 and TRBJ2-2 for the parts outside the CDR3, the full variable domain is DTAVSQTPKYLVTQMGNDKSIKCEQNLGHDTMYWYKQDSKKFLKIMFSYNNKELIINETVPNRFSPKSPDKAHLNLHINSLELGDSAVYFCASSPAGGAAGELFFGEGSRLTVL.

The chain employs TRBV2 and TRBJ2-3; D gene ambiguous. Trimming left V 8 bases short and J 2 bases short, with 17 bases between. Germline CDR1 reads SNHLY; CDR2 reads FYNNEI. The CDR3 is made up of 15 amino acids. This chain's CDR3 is CASGRISRSTDTQYF. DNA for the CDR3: TGTGCCAGCGGCCGGATTAGCAGATCCACAGATACGCAGTATTTT.

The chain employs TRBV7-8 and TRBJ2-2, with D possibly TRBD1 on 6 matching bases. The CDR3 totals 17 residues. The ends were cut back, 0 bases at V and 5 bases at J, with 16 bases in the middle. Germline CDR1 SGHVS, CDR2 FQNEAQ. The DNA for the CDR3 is TGTGCCAGCAGCTTAGCGCAGACCCCCAGGGGTACCGGGGAGCTGTTTTTT. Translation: CASSLAQTPRGTGELFF.

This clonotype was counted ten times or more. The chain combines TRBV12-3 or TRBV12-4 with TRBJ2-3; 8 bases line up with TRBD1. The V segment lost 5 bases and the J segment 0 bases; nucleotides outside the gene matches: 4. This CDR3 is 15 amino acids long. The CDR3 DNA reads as TGTGCCAGCAGTCCAGGGGGCTTAAGCACAGATACGCAGTATTTT. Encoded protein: CASSPGGLSTDTQYF.

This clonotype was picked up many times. The CDR3, as DNA: TGCAGTGCTAGAGTACTCGACACTTGGTACGAGCAGTACTTC. Translating it yields CSARVLDTWYEQYF. The genes are TRBV20-1 and TRBJ2-7, with D uncertain. The length of the CDR3 is 14 residues. V lost 1 base to trimming and J lost 4 bases, with 14 bases between them. Germline CDR1 DFQATT, CDR2 SNEGSKA (reference sequence).

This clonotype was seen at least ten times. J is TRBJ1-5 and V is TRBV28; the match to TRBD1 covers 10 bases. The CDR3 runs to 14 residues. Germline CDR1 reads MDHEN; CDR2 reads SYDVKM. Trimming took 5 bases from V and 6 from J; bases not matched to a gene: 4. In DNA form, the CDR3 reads TGTGCCAGCAGTGAGGGACAGGGGTTTCAGCCCCAGCATTTT. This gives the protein CASSEGQGFQPQHF.

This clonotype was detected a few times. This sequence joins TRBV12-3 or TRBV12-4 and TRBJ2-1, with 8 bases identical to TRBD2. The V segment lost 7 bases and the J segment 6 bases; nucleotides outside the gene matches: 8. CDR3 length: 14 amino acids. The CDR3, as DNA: TGTGCCAGCAACGGACTAGCAATGGGCAATGAGCAGTTCTTC. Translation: CASNGLAMGNEQFF.

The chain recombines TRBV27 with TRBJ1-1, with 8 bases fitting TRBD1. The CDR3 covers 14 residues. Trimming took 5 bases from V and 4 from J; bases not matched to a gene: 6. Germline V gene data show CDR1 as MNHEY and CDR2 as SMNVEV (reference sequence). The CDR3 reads CASSPTGVGTEAFF. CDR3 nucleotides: TGTGCCAGCAGTCCGACAGGGGTCGGCACTGAAGCTTTCTTT.

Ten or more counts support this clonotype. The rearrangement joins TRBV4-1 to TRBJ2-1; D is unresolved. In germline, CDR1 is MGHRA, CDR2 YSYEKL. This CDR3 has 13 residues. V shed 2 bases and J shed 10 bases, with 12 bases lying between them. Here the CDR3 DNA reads TGCGCCAGCAGCCAAATTCTGGGCCGCGAGCAGTTCTTC. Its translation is CASSQILGREQFF.

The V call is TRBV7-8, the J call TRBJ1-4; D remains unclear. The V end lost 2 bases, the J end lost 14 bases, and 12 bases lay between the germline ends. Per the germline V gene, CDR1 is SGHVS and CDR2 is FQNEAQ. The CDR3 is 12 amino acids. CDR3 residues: CASSLTLSNLFF. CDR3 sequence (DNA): TGTGCCAGCAGCTTAACTTTGTCCAACCTGTTTTTT.

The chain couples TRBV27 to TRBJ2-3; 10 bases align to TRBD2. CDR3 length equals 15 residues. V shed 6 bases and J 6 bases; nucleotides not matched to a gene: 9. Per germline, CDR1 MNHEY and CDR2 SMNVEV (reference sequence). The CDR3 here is CASSFRSLAGDTQYF. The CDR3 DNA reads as TGTGCCAGCAGCTTTAGGTCACTAGCGGGGGATACGCAGTATTTT.

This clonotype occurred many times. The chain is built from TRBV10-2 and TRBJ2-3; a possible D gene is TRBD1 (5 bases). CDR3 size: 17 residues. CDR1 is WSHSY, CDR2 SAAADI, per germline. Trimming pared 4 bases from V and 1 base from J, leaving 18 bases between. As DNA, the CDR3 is TGCGCCAGCAGTGGGCAGGGTTTCAGATGGGGCACAGATACGCAGTATTTT. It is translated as CASSGQGFRWGTDTQYF.

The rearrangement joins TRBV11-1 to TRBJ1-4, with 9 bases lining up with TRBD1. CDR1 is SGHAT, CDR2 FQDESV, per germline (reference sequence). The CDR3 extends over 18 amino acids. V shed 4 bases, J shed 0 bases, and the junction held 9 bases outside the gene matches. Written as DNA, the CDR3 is TGTGCCAGCAGCTACCGACAGGGGGGCAATACAACTAATGAAAAACTGTTTTTT. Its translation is CASSYRQGGNTTNEKLFF.

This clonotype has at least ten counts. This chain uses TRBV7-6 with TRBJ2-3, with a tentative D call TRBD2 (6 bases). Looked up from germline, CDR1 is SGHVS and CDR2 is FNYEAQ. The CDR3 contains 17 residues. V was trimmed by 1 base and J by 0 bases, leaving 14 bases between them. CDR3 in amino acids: CASSLVVAGKSTDTQYF. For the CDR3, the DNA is TGTGCCAGCAGCTTAGTTGTTGCGGGAAAAAGCACAGATACGCAGTATTTT.

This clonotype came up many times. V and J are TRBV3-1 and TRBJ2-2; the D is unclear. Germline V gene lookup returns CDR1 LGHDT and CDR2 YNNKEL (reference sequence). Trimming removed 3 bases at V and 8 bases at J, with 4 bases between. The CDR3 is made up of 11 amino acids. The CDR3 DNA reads TGTGCCAGCAGCCATGTGGGGGAGCTGTTTTTT. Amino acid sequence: CASSHVGELFF.

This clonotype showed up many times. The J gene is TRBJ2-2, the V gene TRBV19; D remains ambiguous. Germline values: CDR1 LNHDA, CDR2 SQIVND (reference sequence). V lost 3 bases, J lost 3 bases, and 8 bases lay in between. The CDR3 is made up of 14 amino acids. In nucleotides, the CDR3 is TGTGCCAGTAGTATCGACCCCTACACCGGGGAGCTGTTTTTT. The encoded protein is CASSIDPYTGELFF.

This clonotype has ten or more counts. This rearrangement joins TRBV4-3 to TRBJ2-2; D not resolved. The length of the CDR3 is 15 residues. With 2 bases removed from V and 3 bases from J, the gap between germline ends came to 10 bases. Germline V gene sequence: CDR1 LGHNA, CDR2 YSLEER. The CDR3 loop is CASSQSASYTGELFF. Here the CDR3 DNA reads TGCGCCAGCAGCCAATCGGCCAGCTACACCGGGGAGCTGTTTTTT.

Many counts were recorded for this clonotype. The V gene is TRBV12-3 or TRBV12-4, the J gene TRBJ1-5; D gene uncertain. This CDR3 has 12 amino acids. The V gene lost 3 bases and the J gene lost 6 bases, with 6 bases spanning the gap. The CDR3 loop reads CASSFRGQPQHF. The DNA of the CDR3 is TGTGCCAGCAGTTTCCGGGGTCAGCCCCAGCATTTT.

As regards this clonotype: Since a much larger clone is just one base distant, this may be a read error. In nucleotides, the CDR3 is TGTACCAGCAGTTTTTCGAGGACTTGGGACTCCTACAATGAGCAGTTCTTC. This codes for CTSSFSRTWDSYNEQFF. The chain is built from TRBV3-1 and TRBJ2-1, with D possibly TRBD2 on 5 matching bases. The CDR3 is 17 residues long. Germline CDR1 reads LGHDT; CDR2 reads YNNKEL (reference sequence).